These T cell receptor beta chains were read from a single sample in a study of blood T cells in healthy people across ages. TCRdb independently ran MiXCR on the 5' RACE reads; one entry per CDR3 protein. The table records over a million distinct CDR3 sequences, more than 40% of them present only once. Material: blood. The receptors were sampled from a woman in her sixties in good health. Both conserved end residues are trimmed from each CDR3.

v_gene,CDR3aa
TRBV6-6,ASSYSITVTLDQPQH
TRBV12-3/TRBV12-4,ASSFEASGASTDTQY
TRBV20-1,SATALLDRGLSYNEQF
TRBV13,ASSKTTRLASYEQY
TRBV6-5,ASSVKRSSYEQY
TRBV25-1,ASSESGGAGPYYEQY
TRBV6-5,ASSYLPPTGDEQY
TRBV7-2,ASSSGTSRLTDTQY
TRBV27,ASSPRSQLHNEQF
TRBV27,ASRLTTGWGNEEQY
TRBV7-9,ASSLVNNKAYEQY
TRBV3-1,ASSQFGGAEAF
TRBV5-1,ASSLARVTNIQY
TRBV27,ASRNLRGGVFYGYT
TRBV11-3,ASSLDLRTDTQY
TRBV5-1,ASSFTAGNNYEQY
TRBV5-1,ASRGGTGFNEQF
TRBV10-2,ASSESGGKGETQY
TRBV28,ASSFLGGLHNEQY
TRBV7-9,ASSLMGAQETQY
TRBV20-1,SADRGSAINEQF
TRBV6-2/TRBV6-3,ASRPTGIRGYEQY
TRBV27,ASSRGDRMETQY
TRBV21-1,ASSTGNDNVLT
TRBV6-1,ASSGPGALDEQY
TRBV29-1,SVEHGEHSGANVLT
TRBV6-2/TRBV6-3,ASSWRTGDLSFSGANVLT
TRBV5-1,ANPKREDSYEQY
TRBV15,ATSSQGMGGNEQF
TRBV11-1,ASSLGSGTSGFYEQY
TRBV28,ASQKPSGLDYEQY